This TCR beta chain was obtained from a study of patients and donors after allogeneic stem cell transplantation. Trimming shortened V by 1 base and J by 1 base, and 8 bases separated the two germline ends. This CDR3 contains 14 residues. TCRdb passed the RT-PCR reads through MiXCR, listing each CDR3 protein once. The sample holds 150,000 to 250,000 distinct CDR3 sequences, 41% seen once. This chain connects TRBV12-3 or TRBV12-4 to TRBJ2-7; D is perhaps TRBD1 or TRBD2 (5 bases each). The sample was blood, either unsorted or a sorted T cell fraction (not recorded which). The TCR originated in a human donor who was either an allogeneic HSCT recipient or a stem cell or donor lymphocyte infusion donor (not recorded which). It is not recorded whose cells these are; they may come from a transplant donor. The CDR3 sequence is CASSLGDGSYEQYF. Written as DNA, the CDR3 is TGTGCCAGCAGTTTAGGGGACGGGTCCTACGAGCAGTACTTC.